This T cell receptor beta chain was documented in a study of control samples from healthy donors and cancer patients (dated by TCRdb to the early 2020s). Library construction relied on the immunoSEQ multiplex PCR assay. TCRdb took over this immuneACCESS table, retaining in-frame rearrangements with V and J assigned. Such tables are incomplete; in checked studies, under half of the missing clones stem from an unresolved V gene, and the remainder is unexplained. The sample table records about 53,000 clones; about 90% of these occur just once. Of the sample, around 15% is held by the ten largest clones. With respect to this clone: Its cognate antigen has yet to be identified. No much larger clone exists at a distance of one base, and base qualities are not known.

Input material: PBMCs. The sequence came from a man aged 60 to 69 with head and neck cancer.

The DNA sequence is as follows: TGTGCCAGCAGCAACCCGGACGATTCCTACGAGCAGTACTTC. It translates to CASSNPDDSYEQYF. The V and J genes are TRBV9 and TRBJ2-7, with the D gene not confidently named. Per the germline V gene, SGDLS is the CDR1 and YYNGEE is the CDR2. The CDR3 goes from the cysteine to the phenylalanine over 14 residues. Only the CDR3 DNA is retained, 42 bases long and in frame from the first base. V is clipped by 4 bases and J by 1 base, and the sequence between their germline boundaries is 12 bases long. Beyond the CDR3, the reference TRBV9 and TRBJ2-7 genes provide the residues; the full variable domain reads: DSGVTQTPKHLITATGQRVTLRCSPRSGDLSVYWYQQSLDQGLQFLIQYYNGEERAKGNILERFSAQQFPDLHSELNLSSLELGDSALYFCASSNPDDSYEQYFGPGTRLTVT.